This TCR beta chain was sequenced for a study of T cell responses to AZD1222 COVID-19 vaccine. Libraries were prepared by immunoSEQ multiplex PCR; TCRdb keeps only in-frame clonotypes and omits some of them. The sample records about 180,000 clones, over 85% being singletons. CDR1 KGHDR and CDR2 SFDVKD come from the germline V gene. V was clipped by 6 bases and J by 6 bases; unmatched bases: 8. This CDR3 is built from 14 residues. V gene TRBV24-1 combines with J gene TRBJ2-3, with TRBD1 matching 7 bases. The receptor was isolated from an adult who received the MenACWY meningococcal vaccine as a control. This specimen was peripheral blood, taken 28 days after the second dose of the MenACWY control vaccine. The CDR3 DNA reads TGTGCCACCAGTCGTAAGGGGGCAACGGATACGCAGTATTTT. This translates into CATSRKGATDTQYF.